The TCR beta chain under discussion was sequenced for a study of CD4 T cells in relation to SARS-CoV-2 and coronaviruses. Overall study context: TCR beta CDR3s were sequenced after roughly nine-day antigen culture of PBMCs.

TCRdb keeps only in-frame clones here, not all; method: immunoSEQ multiplex PCR. The sample lists some 30,000 clones; about three quarters were seen once. V lost 2 bases to trimming and J lost 3 bases; unmatched junction nucleotides: 7. The CDR3 runs to 16 residues. The germline CDR1 and CDR2 sequences are SGHTA and FQGTGA. The unexposed donors gave CD4+ T cells in about 2011-2018, prior to COVID-19. Isolation of CD4+ T cells took place after roughly nine days in culture. Points on this clone: Its antigen is still unknown.

The receptor was isolated from a human donor in good health. The chain links TRBV7-3 to TRBJ2-1; 7 positions agree with TRBD1. Sequenced sample: CD4+ T cells from PBMCs, cultured in vitro. CDR3 sequence (DNA): TGTGCCAGCAGCTTATTGGGACAGAAGTTCTACAATGAGCAGTTCTTC. This encodes CASSLLGQKFYNEQFF. Full variable domain (rest looked up from reference TRBV7-3 and TRBJ2-1): GAGVSQTPSNKVTEKGKYVELRCDPISGHTALYWYRQSLGQGPEFLIYFQGTGAADDSGLPNDRFFAVRPEGSVSTLKIQRTERGDSAVYLCASSLLGQKFYNEQFFGPGTRLTVL.